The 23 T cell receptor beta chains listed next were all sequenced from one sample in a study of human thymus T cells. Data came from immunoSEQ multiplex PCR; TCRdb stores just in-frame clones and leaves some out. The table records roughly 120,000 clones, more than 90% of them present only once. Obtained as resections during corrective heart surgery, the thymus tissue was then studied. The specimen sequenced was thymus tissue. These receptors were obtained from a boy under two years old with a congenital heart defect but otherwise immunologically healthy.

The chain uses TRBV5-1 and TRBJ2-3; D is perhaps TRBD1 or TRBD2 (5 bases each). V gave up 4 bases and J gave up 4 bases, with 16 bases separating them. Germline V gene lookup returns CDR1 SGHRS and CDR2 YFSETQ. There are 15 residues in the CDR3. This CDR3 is CASSTDRGAPDTQYF. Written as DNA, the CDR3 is TGCGCCAGCAGCACCGACAGAGGGGCCCCAGATACGCAGTATTTT.

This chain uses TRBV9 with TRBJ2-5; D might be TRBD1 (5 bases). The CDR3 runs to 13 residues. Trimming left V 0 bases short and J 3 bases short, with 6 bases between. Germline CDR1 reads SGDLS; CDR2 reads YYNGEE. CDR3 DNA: TGTGCCAGCAGCGTAGGACAGAAAGAGACCCAGTACTTC. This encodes CASSVGQKETQYF.

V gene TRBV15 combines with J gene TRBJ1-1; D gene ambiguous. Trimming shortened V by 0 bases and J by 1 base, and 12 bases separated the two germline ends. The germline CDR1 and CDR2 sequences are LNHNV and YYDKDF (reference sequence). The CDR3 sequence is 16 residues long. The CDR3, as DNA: TGTGCCACCAGCAGAGATACAGCCGTAACGAACACTGAAGCTTTCTTT. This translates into CATSRDTAVTNTEAFF.

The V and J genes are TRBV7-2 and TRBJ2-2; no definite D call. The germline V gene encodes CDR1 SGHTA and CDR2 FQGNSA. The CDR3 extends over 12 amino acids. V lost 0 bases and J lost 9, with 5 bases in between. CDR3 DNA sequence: TGTGCCAGCAGCTTAGCCTCGCGGGAGCTGTTTTTT. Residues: CASSLASRELFF.

CDR3 coding DNA: TGTGCCAGCAGTTTATATATGGGGCGCGGCTATGGCTACACCTTC. Residues: CASSLYMGRGYGYTF. The chain links TRBV28 to TRBJ1-2; a possible D gene is TRBD1 (5 bases). The germline V and J ends were trimmed by 1 base and 4 bases, with 13 bases remaining between them. CDR1 and CDR2 from the germline V gene are MDHEN and SYDVKM. This CDR3 is built from 15 residues.

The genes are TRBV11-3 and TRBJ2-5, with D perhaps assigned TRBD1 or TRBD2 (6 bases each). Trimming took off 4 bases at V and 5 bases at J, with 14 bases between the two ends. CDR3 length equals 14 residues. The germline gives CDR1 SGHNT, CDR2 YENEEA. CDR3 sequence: CASSSGAVWETQYF. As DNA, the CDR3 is TGTGCCAGCAGCTCGGGGGCCGTTTGGGAGACCCAGTACTTC.

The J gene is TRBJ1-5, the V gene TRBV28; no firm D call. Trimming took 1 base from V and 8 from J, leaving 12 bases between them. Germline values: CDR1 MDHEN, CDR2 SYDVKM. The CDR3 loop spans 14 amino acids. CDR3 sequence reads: CASSLSKRSKPQHF. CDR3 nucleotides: TGTGCCAGCAGTTTATCTAAAAGGTCTAAGCCCCAGCATTTT.

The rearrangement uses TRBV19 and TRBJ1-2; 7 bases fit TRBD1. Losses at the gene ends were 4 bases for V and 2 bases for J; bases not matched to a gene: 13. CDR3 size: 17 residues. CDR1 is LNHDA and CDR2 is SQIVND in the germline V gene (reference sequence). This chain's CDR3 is CASSKLTGLDVNYGYTF. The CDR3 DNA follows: TGTGCCAGTAGTAAACTGACAGGGTTGGATGTGAACTATGGCTACACCTTC. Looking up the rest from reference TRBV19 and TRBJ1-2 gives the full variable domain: DGGITQSPKYLFRKEGQNVTLSCEQNLNHDAMYWYRQDPGQGLRLIYYSQIVNDFQKGDIAEGYSVSREKKESFPLTVTSAQKNPTAFYLCASSKLTGLDVNYGYTFGSGTRLTVV.

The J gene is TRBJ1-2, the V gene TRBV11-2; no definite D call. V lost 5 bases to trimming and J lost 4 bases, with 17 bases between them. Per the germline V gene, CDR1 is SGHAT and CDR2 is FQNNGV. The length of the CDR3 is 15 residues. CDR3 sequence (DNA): TGTGCCAGCAGCCCACTGCCACGGGCCCTCTATGGCTACACCTTC. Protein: CASSPLPRALYGYTF.

The CDR3 here is CAISVASGNTIYF. The CDR3 nucleotides are TGTGCCATCAGTGTCGCCTCTGGAAACACCATATATTTT. The chain is built from TRBV10-3 and TRBJ1-3; no clear D. In germline, CDR1 is ENHRY, CDR2 SYGVKD. The V end lost 4 bases, the J end lost 0 bases, and 4 bases lay between the germline ends. The CDR3 runs 13 residues.

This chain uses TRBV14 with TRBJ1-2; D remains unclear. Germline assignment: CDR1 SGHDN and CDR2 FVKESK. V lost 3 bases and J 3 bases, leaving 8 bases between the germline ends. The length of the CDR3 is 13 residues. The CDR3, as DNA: TGTGCCAGCAGCCAGGGCACGCACTATGGCTACACCTTC. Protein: CASSQGTHYGYTF.

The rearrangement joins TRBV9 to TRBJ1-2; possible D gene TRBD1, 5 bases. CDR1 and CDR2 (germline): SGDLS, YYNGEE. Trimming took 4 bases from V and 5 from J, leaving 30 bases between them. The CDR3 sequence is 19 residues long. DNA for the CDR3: TGTGCCAGCAGCCTAATGGAAAGACAGTTCGACCCCGGGAGTTATGGCTACACCTTC. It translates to CASSLMERQFDPGSYGYTF. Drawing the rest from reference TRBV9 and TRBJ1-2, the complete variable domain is DSGVTQTPKHLITATGQRVTLRCSPRSGDLSVYWYQQSLDQGLQFLIQYYNGEERAKGNILERFSAQQFPDLHSELNLSSLELGDSALYFCASSLMERQFDPGSYGYTFGSGTRLTVV.

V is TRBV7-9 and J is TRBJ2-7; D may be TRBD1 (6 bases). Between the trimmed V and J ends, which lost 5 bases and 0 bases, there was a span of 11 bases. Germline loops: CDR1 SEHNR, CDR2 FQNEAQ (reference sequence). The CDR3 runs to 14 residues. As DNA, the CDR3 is TGTGCCAGCAGCCTACAGGGAGCCTCCTACGAGCAGTACTTC. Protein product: CASSLQGASYEQYF.

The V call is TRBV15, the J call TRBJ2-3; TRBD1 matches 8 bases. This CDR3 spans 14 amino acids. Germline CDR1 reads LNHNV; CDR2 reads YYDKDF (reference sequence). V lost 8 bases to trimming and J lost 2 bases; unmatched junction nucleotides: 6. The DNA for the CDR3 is TGTGCCACCGCAGACAGGGGACACACAGATACGCAGTATTTT. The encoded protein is CATADRGHTDTQYF.

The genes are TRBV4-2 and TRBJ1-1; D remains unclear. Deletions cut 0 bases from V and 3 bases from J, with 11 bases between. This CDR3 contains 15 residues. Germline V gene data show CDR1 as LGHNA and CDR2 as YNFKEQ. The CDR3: CASSQDLGSDTEAFF. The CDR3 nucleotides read TGTGCCAGCAGCCAAGATTTGGGGAGTGACACTGAAGCTTTCTTT.

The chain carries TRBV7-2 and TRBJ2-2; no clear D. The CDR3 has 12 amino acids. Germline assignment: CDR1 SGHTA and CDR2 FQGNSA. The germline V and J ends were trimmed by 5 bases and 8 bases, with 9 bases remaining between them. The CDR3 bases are TGTGCCAGCAGCCGTCTCGGAGGGGAGCTGTTTTTT. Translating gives CASSRLGGELFF.

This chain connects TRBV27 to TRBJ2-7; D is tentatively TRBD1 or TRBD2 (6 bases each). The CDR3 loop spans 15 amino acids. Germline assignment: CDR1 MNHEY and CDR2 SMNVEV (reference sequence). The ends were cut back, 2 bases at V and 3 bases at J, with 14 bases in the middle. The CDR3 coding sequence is TGTGCCAGCAGTTTAAGGGGGGATAGTGTCTACGAGCAGTACTTC. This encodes CASSLRGDSVYEQYF.

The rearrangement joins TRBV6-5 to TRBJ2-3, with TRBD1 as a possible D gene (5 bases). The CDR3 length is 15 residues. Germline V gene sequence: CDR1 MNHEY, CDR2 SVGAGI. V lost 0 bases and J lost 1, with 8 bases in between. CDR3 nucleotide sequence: TGTGCCAGCAGTTACTCGAAAGGGGGCACAGATACGCAGTATTTT. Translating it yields CASSYSKGGTDTQYF.

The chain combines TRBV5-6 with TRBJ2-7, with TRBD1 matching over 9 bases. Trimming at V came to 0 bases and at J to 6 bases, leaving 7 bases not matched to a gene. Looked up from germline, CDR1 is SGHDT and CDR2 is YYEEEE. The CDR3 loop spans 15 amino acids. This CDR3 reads CASSLAGTGLIEQYF. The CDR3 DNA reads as TGTGCCAGCAGCTTGGCAGGGACAGGGCTCATCGAGCAGTACTTC.

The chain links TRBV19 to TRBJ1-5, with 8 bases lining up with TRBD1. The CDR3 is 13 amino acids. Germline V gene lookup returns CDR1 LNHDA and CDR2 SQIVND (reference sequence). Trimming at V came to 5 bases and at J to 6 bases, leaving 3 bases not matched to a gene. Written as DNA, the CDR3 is TGTGCCAGTAGTTTACAGGGGGGTCAGCCCCAGCATTTT. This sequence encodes CASSLQGGQPQHF.

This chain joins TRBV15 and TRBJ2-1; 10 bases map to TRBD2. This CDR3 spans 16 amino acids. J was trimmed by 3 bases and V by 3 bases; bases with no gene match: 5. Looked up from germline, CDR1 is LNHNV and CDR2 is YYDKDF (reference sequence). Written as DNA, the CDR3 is TGTGCCACCAGCAGGGAAGCGGGGGGGCTCTACAATGAGCAGTTCTTC. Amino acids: CATSREAGGLYNEQFF. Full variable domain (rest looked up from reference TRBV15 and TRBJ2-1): DAMVIQNPRYQVTQFGKPVTLSCSQTLNHNVMYWYQQKSSQAPKLLFHYYDKDFNNEADTPDNFQSRRPNTSFCFLDIRSPGLGDTAMYLCATSREAGGLYNEQFFGPGTRLTVL.

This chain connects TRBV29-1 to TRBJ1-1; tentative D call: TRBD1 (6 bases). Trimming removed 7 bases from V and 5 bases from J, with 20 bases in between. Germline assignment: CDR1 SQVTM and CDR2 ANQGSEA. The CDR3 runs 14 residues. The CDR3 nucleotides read TGCAGCGCCCTTAATAAGGGGGGCAAAACTGAAGCTTTCTTT. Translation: CSALNKGGKTEAFF.

CDR3 DNA sequence: TGTGCCTGGACTCCGGGAGAAAGAAACACCATATATTTT. It yields the protein CAWTPGERNTIYF. The chain combines TRBV30 with TRBJ1-3; no clear D gene. V dropped 4 bases and J dropped 5 bases, with 12 bases sitting between them. The CDR3 totals 13 residues. Looked up from germline, CDR1 is GTSNPN and CDR2 is SVGIG (reference sequence).